The clone carrying this TCR beta chain was found many times. Its target is not known. The CDR3 is made up of 17 amino acids. Germline CDR1 is SGHVS and CDR2 is FQNEAQ. V was trimmed by 1 base and J by 3 bases, leaving 18 bases between them. The data belong to a study of molecular identifiers for immune sequencing clone quantification. A single record per CDR3 protein comes from TCRdb applying MiXCR to the PCR reads. The sample records some 320,000 distinct CDR3 sequences, over 20% being singletons. Overall study findings and caveats: Clonotypes topping 20 RNA copies carried over 99% of effector molecules but under 1% of naive ones. Detection of one spiked Jurkat cell's TCR RNA reportedly worked in 750,000 to 1,000,000 naive cells.

Naive CD8 T cells were picked out by sorting for CD8+CD4-CCR7+CD45RA+. The sequence came from a human donor in good health. Some libraries in this study had Jurkat cell RNA spiked in. What was sequenced was naive CD8+ T cells from blood, with Jurkat cell RNA spiked in. Described subset: FACS-sorted CD8+CD4-CCR7+CD45RA+ naive T cells. The chain employs TRBV7-8 and TRBJ1-1; D remains ambiguous. The CDR3 loop is CASSLVNLGIGDTEAFF. As DNA, the CDR3 is TGTGCCAGCAGCTTAGTTAATCTGGGGATTGGTGACACTGAAGCTTTCTTT.